This entry lists 23 T cell receptor beta chains sequenced from one sample in a study of Tregs in tolerant kidney transplant recipients. Sequencing used immunoSEQ multiplex PCR; TCRdb keeps in-frame clones, though not all of them. This sample has about 5,600 clones; 90% occur once, and the top ten carry roughly 3.5%. Antigens of these TCRs are unknown. This material consisted of Tregs from blood cultured with allogeneic cells, taken before the transplant. These receptor sequences come from a human patient who received a combined kidney and bone marrow transplant.

This clone was seen only once. The chain carries TRBV15 and TRBJ1-1; D uncertain. The V and J ends lost 1 base and 8 bases respectively, with 11 bases between them. Germline CDR1 is LNHNV and CDR2 is YYDKDF (reference sequence). CDR3 length: 13 amino acids. CDR3 coding DNA: TGTGCCACCAGCAGAGCTCACCAACGAGAAGCTTTCTTT. It yields the protein CATSRAHQREAFF.

This sequence joins TRBV6-1 and TRBJ1-6; D is undetermined. The CDR3 has 14 residues. The germline gives CDR1 MNHNS, CDR2 SASEGT. V lost 3 bases, J lost 9 bases, and 12 bases lay in between. This CDR3 is CASSELPRASPLHF. CDR3 in DNA: TGTGCCAGCAGTGAGCTGCCTAGGGCTTCACCCCTCCACTTT.

The V gene is TRBV5-6, the J gene TRBJ1-2; D is unclear. Per the germline V gene, CDR1 is SGHDT and CDR2 is YYEEEE. The ends were cut back, 4 bases at V and 4 bases at J, with 8 bases in the middle. CDR3 length: 12 residues. The CDR3, as DNA: TGTGCCAGCAGCCCCTTGGGCTATGGCTACACCTTC. It translates to CASSPLGYGYTF.

The chain joins TRBV27 to TRBJ1-4; D call uncertain. Per the germline V gene, CDR1 is MNHEY and CDR2 is SMNVEV (reference sequence). This CDR3 has 12 residues. V dropped 4 bases and J dropped 6 bases, with 6 bases sitting between them. CDR3 protein: CASSSLDEKLFF. CDR3 nucleotides: TGTGCCAGCAGTTCCCTCGATGAAAAACTGTTTTTT.

CDR3 nucleotide sequence: TGTGCCAGCAGCTTAGTGTTGGGGCTAGCGGGGGAAGAGACCCAGTACTTC. Protein product: CASSLVLGLAGEETQYF. The chain has TRBV7-9 and TRBJ2-5; 10 nucleotides agree with TRBD2. Germline values: CDR1 SEHNR, CDR2 FQNEAQ (reference sequence). The trim removed 1 base at V and 3 bases at J, leaving 8 bases unmatched. This CDR3 region has 17 residues. The full variable domain, in which reference TRBV7-9 and TRBJ2-5 provide the parts outside the CDR3, is DTGVSQNPRHKITKRGQNVTFRCDPISEHNRLYWYRQTLGQGPEFLTYFQNEAQLEKSRLLSDRFSAERPKGSFSTLEIQRTEQGDSAMYLCASSLVLGLAGEETQYFGPGTRLLVL.

This chain uses TRBV19 with TRBJ1-6; the D is unclear. This CDR3 has 13 residues. V was clipped by 6 bases and J by 4 bases, with 7 bases between them. CDR1 is LNHDA and CDR2 is SQIVND in the germline V gene (reference sequence). The CDR3 DNA sequence: TGTGCCAGTAGCGGACGTTATAATTCACCCCTCCACTTT. Encoded protein: CASSGRYNSPLHF. Together with reference TRBV19 and TRBJ1-6, the CDR3 gives the full variable domain: DGGITQSPKYLFRKEGQNVTLSCEQNLNHDAMYWYRQDPGQGLRLIYYSQIVNDFQKGDIAEGYSVSREKKESFPLTVTSAQKNPTAFYLCASSGRYNSPLHFGNGTRLTVT.

The chain has TRBV6-5 and TRBJ2-7, with a weak D call TRBD2 (5 bases). CDR1 and CDR2 (germline): MNHEY, SVGAGI. The V and J ends lost 7 bases and 2 bases respectively, with 15 bases between them. CDR3 size: 14 residues. In nucleotides, the CDR3 is TGTGCCAGCATATCCAGGCCCGGGGCCTACGAGCAGTACTTC. The encoded protein is CASISRPGAYEQYF.

This rearrangement joins TRBV7-9 to TRBJ1-2; D unresolved. This CDR3 is 14 amino acids long. V gave up 2 bases and J gave up 0 bases, with 7 bases separating them. The germline V gene has CDR1 SEHNR and CDR2 FQNEAQ (reference sequence). Written as DNA, the CDR3 is TGTGCCAGCAGCTTATATCCGGCTAACTATGGCTACACCTTC. It specifies CASSLYPANYGYTF.

V is TRBV6-5 and J is TRBJ1-2; D not resolved. The CDR3 extends over 13 amino acids. With 11 bases removed from V and 4 bases from J, the gap between germline ends came to 17 bases. Germline assignment: CDR1 MNHEY and CDR2 SVGAGI. The CDR3 DNA reads TGTGCCGCACTCCGGGGTCGAGGCTATGGCTACACCTTC. As protein: CAALRGRGYGYTF.

V usage is TRBV7-2 and J usage is TRBJ1-1, with no clear D. Germline CDR1 SGHTA, CDR2 FQGNSA. The CDR3 sequence is 16 residues long. Trimming pared 4 bases from V and 1 base from J, leaving 16 bases between. In nucleotides, the CDR3 is TGTGCCAGCAGCTCCTCCTGGGCCCGGACGAACACTGAAGCTTTCTTT. It specifies CASSSSWARTNTEAFF.

This clone was seen only a few times. The gene calls are TRBV19 and TRBJ1-4, with D possibly matching TRBD1 (6 bases). Germline V gene lookup returns CDR1 LNHDA and CDR2 SQIVND (reference sequence). This CDR3 contains 18 residues. Trimming shortened V by 5 bases and J by 9 bases, and 28 bases separated the two germline ends. The CDR3 DNA reads as TGTGCCAGTAGTCCCGCGAAGGTCAGGGGACAATTGGTCCAAAAACTGTTTTTT. Its protein product is CASSPAKVRGQLVQKLFF.

J is TRBJ2-2 and V is TRBV19; the D is unclear. V dropped 9 bases and J dropped 2 bases, with 13 bases sitting between them. This CDR3 spans 14 amino acids. Germline V gene data show CDR1 as LNHDA and CDR2 as SQIVND (reference sequence). In DNA form, the CDR3 reads TGTGCCAGCCACTCCCCCTTTAACACCGGGGAGCTGTTTTTT. Translated, it gives CASHSPFNTGELFF.

J is TRBJ2-5 and V is TRBV5-6; the D gene is possibly TRBD1 (5 bases). V gave up 5 bases and J gave up 5 bases, with 25 bases separating them. CDR1 SGHDT and CDR2 YYEEEE come from the germline V gene. The CDR3 has 17 amino acids. The CDR3 sequence: CASRTFSLGHHEETQYF. In nucleotides, the CDR3 is TGTGCCAGCAGAACCTTCTCGTTAGGACACCATGAGGAGACCCAGTACTTC.

This clone was detected a few times. V is TRBV20-1 and J is TRBJ2-7; D may be TRBD2 (6 bases). CDR1 and CDR2 (germline): DFQATT, SNEGSKA (reference sequence). The V end was cut by 7 bases, the J end by 1 base, with 8 bases between. The CDR3 runs to 11 residues. The CDR3 protein is CSGAGSYEQYF. DNA of the CDR3: TGCAGTGGGGCGGGATCCTACGAGCAGTACTTC.

The V and J genes are TRBV5-1 and TRBJ2-4, with D perhaps assigned TRBD1 or TRBD2 (6 bases each). The length of the CDR3 is 17 residues. Germline V gene data show CDR1 as SGHRS and CDR2 as YFSETQ. Trimming removed 3 bases from V and 3 bases from J, with 19 bases in between. CDR3 DNA: TGCGCCAGCAGCTACCGTACCGGGGGCTTCGGCAAAAACATTCAGTACTTC. Translated, it gives CASSYRTGGFGKNIQYF. Full variable domain (remainder filled in from reference TRBV5-1 and TRBJ2-4): KAGVTQTPRYLIKTRGQQVTLSCSPISGHRSVSWYQQTPGQGLQFLFEYFSETQRNKGNFPGRFSGRQFSNSRSEMNVSTLELGDSALYLCASSYRTGGFGKNIQYFGAGTRLSVL.

CDR3 residues: CASSRGGAATNEKLFF. As DNA, the CDR3 is TGTGCCAGCAGCCGGGGGGGGGCTGCAACTAATGAAAAACTGTTTTTT. The chain uses TRBV7-2 and TRBJ1-4, with D possibly TRBD1 on 6 matching bases. The germline V gene encodes CDR1 SGHTA and CDR2 FQGNSA. This CDR3 is built from 16 residues. Deletions cut 5 bases from V and 0 bases from J, with 13 bases between.

V usage is TRBV6-1 and J usage is TRBJ1-5; no clear D gene. CDR3 length: 12 amino acids. Deletions cut 6 bases from V and 0 bases from J, with 3 bases between. Germline V lookup: CDR1 MNHNS, CDR2 SASEGT. The CDR3 reads CASRSSNQPQHF. In DNA, the CDR3 is TGTGCCAGCAGGTCTAGCAATCAGCCCCAGCATTTT.

The chain recombines TRBV6-6 with TRBJ1-1; a possible D gene is TRBD1 (6 bases). Per germline, CDR1 MNHNY and CDR2 SVGAGI (reference sequence). The V and J ends lost 2 bases and 8 bases respectively, with 6 bases between them. The CDR3 totals 11 residues. CDR3 DNA: TGTGCCAGCAGTTACGGGGGCGAAGCTTTCTTT. It codes for CASSYGGEAFF.

CDR3 nucleotides: TGCGCCAGCAGCTTGGTCGGGACTGAAGCTTTCTTT. Its protein is CASSLVGTEAFF. V gene TRBV5-1 combines with J gene TRBJ1-1; D not certain. Trimming removed 0 bases at V and 5 bases at J, with 5 bases between. Per the germline V gene, CDR1 is SGHRS and CDR2 is YFSETQ. The CDR3 has 12 residues.

J is TRBJ2-3 and V is TRBV18; no firm D call. The CDR3 spans 17 residues. Germline assignment: CDR1 KGHSH and CDR2 LQKENI. The V end was cut by 10 bases, the J end by 3 bases, with 26 bases between. CDR3 amino acids: CATSKGTTLSGTDTQYF. CDR3 DNA: TGTGCCACCTCCAAGGGAACCACCCTATCTGGGACAGATACGCAGTATTTT.

This clone was seen just once. The genes are TRBV27 and TRBJ2-6; no clear D gene. The germline V gene has CDR1 MNHEY and CDR2 SMNVEV (reference sequence). V lost 1 base, J lost 2 bases, and 9 bases lay in between. This CDR3 comprises 16 residues. DNA for the CDR3: TGTGCCAGCAGTTTATTAGGTGGAACTGGGGCCAACGTCCTGACTTTC. Translated, it gives CASSLLGGTGANVLTF.

Points on this clone: Distinct nucleotide sequences in the sample also encode this CDR3. The chain carries TRBV7-2 and TRBJ2-7; the match to TRBD1 covers 7 bases. V lost 2 bases, J lost 4 bases, and 8 bases stayed unmatched. From germline, CDR1 is SGHTA and CDR2 FQGNSA. The CDR3 loop spans 15 amino acids. Here the CDR3 reads CASSLMWDRPYEQYF. The CDR3 DNA is TGTGCCAGCAGCTTAATGTGGGACAGACCATACGAGCAGTACTTC.

The V call is TRBV15, the J call TRBJ2-7, with a weak D call TRBD2 (6 bases). The CDR3 extends over 18 amino acids. V was cut by 0 bases and J by 4 bases, with 22 bases left in between. The V gene's germline CDR1 is LNHNV and CDR2 YYDKDF (reference sequence). The CDR3 nucleotides read TGTGCCACCAGCAGAGATCGGTTGCTCCGGGGGTTTCTTTACGAGCAGTACTTC. Its translation is CATSRDRLLRGFLYEQYF.